This T cell receptor beta chain originates from a study of cytomegalovirus exposure and HLA in healthy donors (dated by TCRdb to between 2016 and 2019). Broadly, across the study: In an earlier analysis of some 610 of the donors, 276 Gb of sequence data and some 120 million unique TCR beta sequences from about 179 million T cells were reported. The later analysis used no new phenotypic data to find candidate immune exposures, relying instead on TCR beta sequences and their occurrence across donors. In addition to the first cohort of 666 subjects, a separate validation cohort of approximately 130 different subjects was used. Roughly 5 DR-DQ haplotypes were handled as single units for association and clustering, since linkage in the cohort was strong. Of the roughly 400 genotyped donors, about 80% fell in the genetic ancestry cluster associated with self-reported Caucasian donors. A later genetic analysis took genome-wide SNP genotypes for about 60% of the roughly 670 donors and used that subset as a discovery cohort. The study was designed to test whether signatures of past pathogen exposure could be identified by cataloging public T cell receptors. Every discovery cohort repertoire had been produced on one sequencing platform. To decide whether each TCR beta V gene segment behaved as functional or pseudogenic, an earlier analysis of some 600 of the donors relied on high-throughput TCR beta sequencing. Donor age, sex, ethnicity and CMV serostatus were collected together with the repertoire data. About 300 gigabases of sequencing data and tens of millions of unique TCR sequences were included in an early release covering several hundred HLA-typed donors. The number of donors typed differed by locus, with roughly 629-640 for A, B, C, DRB1 and DQB1, roughly 520 for DQA1, 600 to 610 for DPA1, and some 450 for DPB1. High-throughput TCR immunosequencing, statistical association of individual TCRs with disease status, and machine learning were combined to predict cytomegalovirus infection status. Both class I and class II loci were covered by HLA typing, at four-digit resolution. The study profiled the T cell repertoires of hundreds of subjects by immunosequencing and related them to cytomegalovirus serostatus. Among some 400 genotyped donors of the cohort, an average of approximately 200,000 unique TCR beta nucleotide sequences was sequenced per donor, of which 15% to 20% were non-productive. A later analysis re-analyzed previously published TCR beta repertoires from hundreds of donors and added high-resolution HLA genotyping to study TCR occurrence patterns.

A note on this clone: Its binding antigen is unknown. No qualities accompany the bases; no much larger clone lies one base away.

The cohort comprised 670 or so healthy bone marrow donors. All cohort members were sampled while nominally healthy, although unrecorded immune exposures were likely present. The donor tested CMV seronegative and was one of the 352 seronegative cohort members. Every donor gave a peripheral blood sample, and the peripheral blood mononuclear cells from that sample were used for TCR beta sequencing. Genomic DNA extraction from the blood cell samples was performed with the Qiagen DNeasy Blood Extraction Kit. Libraries came from the immunoSEQ multiplex PCR assay. A mixture of 60 forward primers for TCR Vbeta segments and 13 reverse primers for TCR Jbeta segments was used in the multiplex PCR. The CDR3 region of rearranged TCR beta genes was amplified from genomic DNA by a multiplex PCR assay. On the Illumina HiSeq System, the amplified TCR beta libraries were sequenced as 87-base-pair reads. As for the original processing: Across the 600 to 700 repertoires, a later analysis counted about 81 million unique TCR beta chains, some 11 million of which were shared by at least two donors. Raw reads were error-corrected and collapsed into unique sequences by a nearest-neighbor algorithm in which closely related sequences were merged to remove PCR and sequencing errors. CDR3 sequences were aligned to IMGT reference sequences to assign V, D and J gene segments. For a sequence to be retained, a match of at least six nucleotides was required to both a V gene segment and a J gene segment. A rearrangement was called productive if the CDR3 had no stop codons and remained in frame with V and J, and every other rearrangement was called non-productive. CDR3 was defined according to IMGT convention as the region running from the second conserved V-encoded cysteine to the conserved J-encoded phenylalanine. Sequences without an unambiguous match to a single V gene segment were excluded from the earlier analysis of 450 to 750 of the donors. In an earlier analysis of roughly 500 of the donors, V segments were called functional above 56.7% productive rearrangements and were called segregating when the between-donor standard deviation exceeded 5%. A statistical classification framework was built for diagnosing cytomegalovirus status from the catalog of TCR beta chain sequences. In a later analysis, V and J genes were assigned by comparing TCR nucleotide sequences against IMGT/GENE-DB human TR gene sequences. The TCRdist pipeline was used in a later analysis to assign CDR3 sequences and most-parsimonious VDJ recombination scenarios. In a later analysis, every TCR beta chain was defined by the combination of its CDR3 amino acid sequence and its V-gene family, and reads without a unique V-gene family were dropped. A later analysis removed 500 to 600 highly shared, low-generation-probability nucleotide sequences to deal with suspected cross-contamination and a sequencing artifact. In a later analysis, a clonal expansion index was calculated for each public chain from normalized within-repertoire ranks of inferred template counts. In a later analysis, generation probabilities were computed with a VDJ recombination model fitted to out-of-frame rearrangements, and the resulting probabilities were checked against IGoR. In a later analysis, hypergeometric tests were used to score TCR-TCR, TCR-HLA and TCR-CMV co-occurrence, with a repertoire-size bias correction applied to TCR pairs. False discovery rates were estimated in a later analysis by permuting HLA or CMV assignments 20 times. A later analysis grouped co-occurring TCRs with DBSCAN, adding TCRdist sequence similarity when clustering within HLA-allele-positive subsets. Co-occurrence clustering excluded repertoires with fewer than 30,000 or more than 120,000 public chains, plus five with anomalous nucleotide sharing. TCRdb's version of the immuneACCESS table is confined to in-frame rearrangements and falls short of the full clone set. An unresolved V gene accounts for under half of the shortfall where checked; the remainder is of unknown origin. V and J calls and clone size follow that table, whereas D and trimming were derived from the DNA. A total of about 130,000 clones appear in this sample, around 76% of them only once. Of the sample, around 1.9% falls within the top ten clones.

On the study overall, not on this receptor specifically: Several of the top co-occurrence clusters appeared to be linked to parvovirus B19, influenza, CMV and Epstein-Barr virus, according to a later analysis. A further reported finding was that TCR beta sequences accurately predicted the HLA-A and HLA-B alleles for most subjects in the first cohort. Most CMV-associated TCR beta chains appeared to be HLA-restricted in a later analysis, and the HLA associations seemed to be driven largely by CMV exposure. At a false discovery rate of 0.05, a later analysis linked 16,000 or so TCR beta sequences to specific HLA alleles. In a later genetic analysis, fewer N-insertions in productive TCRs were reported among donors in an Asian-associated ancestry cluster than the 666-donor mean. The authors suggested that the approach could potentially be generalized to other disease states and immunological phenotypes. In both the original and validation cohorts, the classifier was reported to diagnose cytomegalovirus status with high specificity and sensitivity. Sequencing depth was assumed to be roughly uniform across donors in the presence/absence analyses, though that assumption may not hold. In vitro tests confirmed that three of the cytomegalovirus-associated TCR beta chains recognize cytomegalovirus antigens. The earlier analysis of around 600 of the donors excluded approximately 15 rarely observed V segments, including chromosome 9 orphons, because counts were too low. A cluster of highly shared sequence variants was judged likely to be a technical artifact of the sequencing pipeline. While some public TCRs were present in many individuals, most TCR sequences turned up only very rarely across donors. Immune exposure information for the cohort was limited to CMV serostatus. Broadly in line with IMGT annotations, most TCR beta V segments showed up in productive rearrangements about 87% or about 30% of the time in an earlier analysis of several hundred of the donors. Linkage disequilibrium might explain the correlated functional status among segregating V segments, but an unknown experimental factor could not be excluded. V-gene and J-gene trimming of TCR beta chains was associated with a missense DCLRE1C variant in a later genetic analysis, and the association was replicated in an independent cohort. In this cohort, only TCR beta chains were sequenced, and detectable features were limited by the absence of alpha or paired-chain data. According to a later analysis, TCR association rates differed among HLA loci, with DRB1 alleles showing the most associated TCRs and HLA-C alleles showing the fewest. Because some donors lacked HLA typing at each locus, the association tests relied only on the typed subset. The study listed 150 to 200 TCR beta chains as associated with cytomegalovirus. A later analysis found that HLA-associated TCR beta chains were more clonally expanded and had lower generation probabilities than equally common non-associated chains. Strong co-occurrence of HLA alleles, especially DR and DQ, made assigning TCR associations to individual alleles difficult.

The sequencing input was PBMCs. The sequence came from a woman aged 50 to 65 in good health and CMV-seronegative.

CDR3 protein: CASSFLDRGNTEAFF. The DNA sequence is TGTGCCAGCAGTTTCCTCGACAGGGGGAACACTGAAGCTTTCTTT. The chain employs TRBV28 and TRBJ1-1; 8 middle bases align to TRBD1. The cysteine opens and the phenylalanine closes a CDR3 of 15 amino acids. Only the CDR3 part of the read is kept: 45 bases, read in frame from the first base. CDR1 and CDR2 (MDHEN, SYDVKM) derive from the germline V gene. Germline trimming: 3 bases from V, 1 base from J; junction bases outside gene matches: 4. The full variable domain, completed from the reference TRBV28 and TRBJ1-1 proteins outside the CDR3, reads DVKVTQSSRYLVKRTGEKVFLECVQDMDHENMFWYRQDPGLGLRLIYFSYDVKMKEKGDIPEGYSVSREKKERFSLILESASTNQTSMYLCASSFLDRGNTEAFFGQGTRLTVV.